This T cell receptor (beta chain) originates from a study of memory CD4+ T cells and cytomegalovirus serostatus (dated by TCRdb to about 2019). Regarding the complete study: The cohort included around 33 healthy adults from Belgium, of whom 9 were CMV seropositive and 24 were CMV seronegative. The study sequenced CD4+ memory TCRbeta repertoires of a Belgian cohort with known cytomegalovirus serostatus to replicate a published TCR-based CMV serostatus classifier.

Genomic DNA was extracted from sorted cells with the Quick-DNA Microprep Kit. Amplification of TCRbeta DNA was done with the immunoSEQ hsTCRbeta kit, following the protocol from the manufacturer. An Illumina MiSeq instrument was used to sequence the TCRbeta libraries. Regarding the original processing steps: After out-of-frame sequences were removed, millions of distinct TCRbeta sequences remained, averaging approximately 68,000 per individual. Each individual was scored according to the count of 150 or so previously reported CMV-associated TCRbeta sequences and the total productive distinct TCRbeta count. A beta-binomial model was reimplemented in Python, and scikit-learn random forests with default parameters were trained on data from the US cohort. On the Belgian cohort, classifier performance was reported as the median AUC, along with percentile confidence intervals, across 10,000 bootstrap iterations. TCRdb limited this immuneACCESS table to in-frame rearrangements with V and J called. A share of clones is missing; checked studies link under half to unresolved V genes, and the rest is unexplained. D and trimming were read from the DNA, whereas the V and J calls and clone size are those reported in that table. The sample table contains about 60,000 clones; only one count was recorded for around 82% of them. The leading ten clones occupy approximately 0.54% of the sample.

Single viable CD3+CD4+CD8-CD45RO+ cells were sorted as memory CD4+ T cells on a FACSAria II. CMV serostatus was determined with a Roche Elecsys assay detecting serum IgG against CMV pp150, pp28, p38 and p52. After thawing, total CD4+ T cells were enriched by positive selection with CD4 magnetic microbeads. The samples came from a different study that was designed specifically to examine the CD4+ T cell memory repertoire. Peripheral blood mononuclear cells were isolated and cryopreserved following standard operating procedures; serum was stored at -80 °C. CD3-PerCP (BW264/56), CD4-APC (RPA-T4), CD45RO-PE (UCHT1) and CD8-Pacific Orange (3B5) antibodies were used for staining, and non-viable cells were excluded with Sytox blue. What the study reported, not specific to this receptor: CMV serostatus prediction reached a median bootstrapped AUC of nearly 0.96 with the original framework and 0.85 to 0.91 with a US-trained random forest. Only CD4+CD45RO+ memory cells were sequenced, in contrast to the original study, which included naive and memory CD4+ and CD8+ populations. Among the 164 previously reported CMV-associated TCRbeta sequences, 60 to 70 showed up in the CD4+ memory repertoires, with each one found in between one and five individuals. The original-framework classifier achieved a median bootstrapped AUC of almost 0.97 with a 95% CI of 0.76-1.00 on the Belgian cohort. The results were interpreted as suggesting that the CMV-associated TCR signature is largely present in the CD4+ memory repertoire.

A word on this clone: Its antigen specificity is not known. The sample holds no much larger clone one base away, and base qualities are not on file.

Material for sequencing was memory CD4+ T cells from blood. The receptor comes from an adult in good health and CMV-seronegative. Some clones in this sample may be carry-over from other donors' samples.

The CDR3 region has the sequence CASSELRTGKNYGYTF. The nucleotides are TGTGCCAGCAGTGAATTAAGGACAGGGAAAAACTATGGCTACACCTTC. The chain links TRBV6-1 with TRBJ1-2, with 8 junctional bases fitting TRBD1. The CDR3 runs 16 amino acids, cysteine and phenylalanine included. The sequence is cut down to CDR3 DNA, 48 bases in frame from base 1. CDR1 and CDR2 are read off the germline V gene as MNHNS and SASEGT. Germline trimming amounts to 2 bases on V and 2 bases on J, with 7 as the count of junction bases outside the gene matches.